Below are 6 T cell receptor beta chains sequenced from a single sample in a study of blood T cell repertoires in COVID-19. Sequencing was performed with immunoSEQ multiplex PCR; in TCRdb, only in-frame clones are kept and a portion is missing. The sample contains over 350,000 clones, 88% of which appear only once. The sample taken for sequencing was PBMCs or T cells enriched from blood (not recorded which). These receptors were obtained from a woman aged 18-29 years who had recovered from COVID-19.

The chain uses TRBV30 and TRBJ2-5; 12 bases agree with TRBD2. The V gene end was trimmed by 0 bases and the J gene end by 2 bases; junction bases not matched to a gene: 4. Germline V gene sequence: CDR1 GTSNPN, CDR2 SVGIG (reference sequence). This CDR3 spans 16 amino acids. Here the CDR3 DNA reads TGTGCCTGGAGTGTAGGTCTAGCGGGGGGGCAAGAGACCCAGTACTTC. It is translated as CAWSVGLAGGQETQYF.

The chain recombines TRBV7-2 with TRBJ2-5, with 11 bases aligning to TRBD2. Losses at the gene ends were 5 bases for V and 5 bases for J; bases not matched to a gene: 7. CDR1 SGHTA and CDR2 FQGNSA come from the germline V gene. The CDR3 consists of 15 residues. The CDR3 nucleotides read TGTGCCAGCAGCCCCGAACTAGCGGGGGCGGAGACCCAGTACTTC. Translated: CASSPELAGAETQYF.

V usage is TRBV7-6 and J usage is TRBJ1-1; 8 bases agree with TRBD1. Germline CDR1 and CDR2: SGHVS and FNYEAQ. CDR3 length: 14 amino acids. Losses at the gene ends were 4 bases for V and 4 bases for J; bases not matched to a gene: 5. The CDR3 here is CASSSGQGRTEAFF. CDR3 nucleotides: TGTGCCAGCAGCTCAGGACAGGGCCGCACTGAAGCTTTCTTT.

The chain combines TRBV28 with TRBJ1-2; D is undetermined. V gave up 3 bases and J gave up 2 bases, with 10 bases separating them. The CDR3 length is 14 residues. CDR1 and CDR2 from the germline V gene are MDHEN and SYDVKM. CDR3: CASSLRPRNYGYTF. The CDR3 nucleotides read TGTGCCAGCAGTTTGCGACCGAGGAACTATGGCTACACCTTC.

The CDR3 DNA sequence: TGTGCCAGCAGCCCCGACAGGTATTCACCCCTCCACTTT. As protein: CASSPDRYSPLHF. The chain is built from TRBV6-5 and TRBJ1-6; a weak D match, TRBD1 (6 bases). The ends were cut back, 6 bases at V and 8 bases at J, with 11 bases in the middle. This CDR3 region has 13 residues. Germline-derived CDR1 and CDR2 are MNHEY and SVGAGI.

The V gene is TRBV6-5, the J gene TRBJ1-1; 7 bases match TRBD1. The CDR3 has 15 amino acids. Germline lookup yields CDR1 MNHEY and CDR2 SVGAGI. J lost 1 base, V lost 6 bases, and 8 bases had no gene match. Here the CDR3 DNA reads TGTGCCAGCAGCCACCTCGCAGGGGGGAACACTGAAGCTTTCTTT. Amino acid sequence: CASSHLAGGNTEAFF.